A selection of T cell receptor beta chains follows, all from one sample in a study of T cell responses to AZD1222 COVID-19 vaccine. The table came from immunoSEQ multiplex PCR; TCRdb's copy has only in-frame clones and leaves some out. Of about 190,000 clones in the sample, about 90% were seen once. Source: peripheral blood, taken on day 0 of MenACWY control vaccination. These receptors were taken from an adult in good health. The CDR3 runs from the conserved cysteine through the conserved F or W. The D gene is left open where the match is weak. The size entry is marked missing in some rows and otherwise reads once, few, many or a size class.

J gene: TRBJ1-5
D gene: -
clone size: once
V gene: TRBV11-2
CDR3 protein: CASSLGGDQPQHF
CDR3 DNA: TGTGCCAGCAGCTTGGGCGGAGATCAGCCCCAGCATTTT

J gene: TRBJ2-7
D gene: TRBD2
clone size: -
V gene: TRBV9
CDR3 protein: CASSEGGLAIPYEQYF
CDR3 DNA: TGTGCCAGCAGCGAGGGGGGACTAGCGATCCCCTACGAGCAGTACTTC

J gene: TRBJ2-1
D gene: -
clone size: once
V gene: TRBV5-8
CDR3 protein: CASSIRVGEQFF
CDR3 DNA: TGTGCCAGCAGCATCAGGGTGGGTGAGCAGTTCTTC

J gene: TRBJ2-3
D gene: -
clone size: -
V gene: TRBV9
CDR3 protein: CASSVAGTDTQYF
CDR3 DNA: TGTGCCAGCAGCGTTGCCGGGACAGATACGCAGTATTTT

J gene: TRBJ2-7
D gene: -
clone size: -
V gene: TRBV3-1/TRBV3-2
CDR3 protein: CASSQDDVSSYEQYF
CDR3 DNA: TGTGCCAGCAGCCAAGATGACGTGAGCTCCTACGAGCAGTACTTC

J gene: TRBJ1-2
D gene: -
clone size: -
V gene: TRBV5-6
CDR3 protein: CASSPTGGGYYGYTF
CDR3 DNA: TGTGCCAGCAGCCCAACTGGGGGAGGGTACTATGGCTACACCTTC

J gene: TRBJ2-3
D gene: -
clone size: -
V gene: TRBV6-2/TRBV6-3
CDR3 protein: CASSQGEDTDTQYF
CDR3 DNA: TGTGCCAGCAGTCAAGGAGAAGACACAGATACGCAGTATTTT

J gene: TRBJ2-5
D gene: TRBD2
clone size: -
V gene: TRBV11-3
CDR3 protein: CASSLTSGTETQYF
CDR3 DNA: TGTGCCAGCAGCTTAACTAGCGGGACAGAGACCCAGTACTTC

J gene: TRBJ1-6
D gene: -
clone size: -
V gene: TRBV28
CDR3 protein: CASSFRDTNSPLHF
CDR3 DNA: TGTGCCAGCAGTTTTCGGGACACTAATTCACCCCTCCACTTT

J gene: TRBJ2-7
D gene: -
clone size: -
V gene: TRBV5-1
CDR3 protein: CASSPAEEEYEQYF
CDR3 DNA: TGCGCCAGCAGCCCGGCGGAGGAAGAGTACGAGCAGTACTTC

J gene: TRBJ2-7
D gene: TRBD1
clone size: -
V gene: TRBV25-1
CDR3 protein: CASSGYRDRLYEQYF
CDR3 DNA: TGTGCCAGCAGTGGTTACCGGGACAGGCTCTACGAGCAGTACTTC

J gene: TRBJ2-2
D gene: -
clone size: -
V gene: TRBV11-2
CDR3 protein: CASSLEGNTGELFF
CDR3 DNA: TGTGCCAGCAGCTTAGAGGGTAACACCGGGGAGCTGTTTTTT

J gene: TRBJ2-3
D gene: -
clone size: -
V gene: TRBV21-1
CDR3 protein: CASSKQGADTQYF
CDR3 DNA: TGTGCCAGCAGCAAACAGGGGGCAGATACGCAGTATTTT

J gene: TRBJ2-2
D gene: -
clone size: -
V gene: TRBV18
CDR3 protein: CASSPPLANTGELFF
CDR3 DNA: TGTGCCAGCTCACCACCCCTTGCGAACACCGGGGAGCTGTTTTTT

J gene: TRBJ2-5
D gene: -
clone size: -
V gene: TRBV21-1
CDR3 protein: CASSKIPMETGPGIGTQYF
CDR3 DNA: TGTGCCAGCAGCAAAATACCGATGGAGACAGGTCCGGGGATAGGGACCCAGTACTTC

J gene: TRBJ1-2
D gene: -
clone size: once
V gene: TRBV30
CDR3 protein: CAWSVRPGTYGYTF
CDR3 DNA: TGTGCCTGGAGTGTACGTCCGGGGACCTATGGCTACACCTTC

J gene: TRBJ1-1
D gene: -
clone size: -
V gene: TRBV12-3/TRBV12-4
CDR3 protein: CASSRTSRAEAFF
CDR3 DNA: TGTGCCAGCAGCCGGACTTCTCGGGCTGAAGCTTTCTTT

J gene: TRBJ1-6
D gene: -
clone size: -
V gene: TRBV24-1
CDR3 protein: CATSDGSSPLHF
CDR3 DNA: TGTGCCACCAGTGACGGGAGTTCACCCCTCCACTTT

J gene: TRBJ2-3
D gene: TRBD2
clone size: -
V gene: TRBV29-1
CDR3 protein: CSVWEAGGTDTQYF
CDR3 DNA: TGCAGCGTTTGGGAGGCGGGGGGCACAGATACGCAGTATTTT

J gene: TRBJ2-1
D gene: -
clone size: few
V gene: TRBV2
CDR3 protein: CASKRESSYNEQFF
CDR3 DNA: TGTGCCAGCAAGAGGGAAAGCTCCTACAATGAGCAGTTCTTC

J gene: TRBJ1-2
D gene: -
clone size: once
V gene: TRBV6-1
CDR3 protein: CASSPDTTYGYTF
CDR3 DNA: TGTGCCAGCAGCCCTGACACTACCTATGGCTACACCTTC

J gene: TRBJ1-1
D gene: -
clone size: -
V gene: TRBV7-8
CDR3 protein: CASSPESGEAFF
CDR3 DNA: TGTGCCAGCAGCCCTGAGAGTGGTGAAGCTTTCTTT

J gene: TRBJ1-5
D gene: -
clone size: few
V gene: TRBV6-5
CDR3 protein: CASRDGNSNQPQHF
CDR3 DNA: TGTGCCAGCAGGGACGGCAATAGCAATCAGCCCCAGCATTTT

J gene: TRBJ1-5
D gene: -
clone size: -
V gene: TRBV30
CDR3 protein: CAWRGQGRHQPQHF
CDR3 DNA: TGTGCCTGGAGAGGGCAGGGGAGGCATCAGCCCCAGCATTTT

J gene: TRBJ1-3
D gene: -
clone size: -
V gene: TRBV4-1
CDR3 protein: CASSFTDSGNTIYF
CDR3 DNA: TGCGCCAGCAGCTTTACGGACTCTGGAAACACCATATATTTT

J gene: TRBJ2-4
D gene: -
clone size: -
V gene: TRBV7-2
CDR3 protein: CASSAGAKNIQYF
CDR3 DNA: TGTGCCAGCAGCGCAGGGGCCAAAAACATTCAGTACTTC